This is a list of T cell receptor beta chains from one sample in a study of brain T cells in children with intractable seizures. Data came from immunoSEQ multiplex PCR; TCRdb stores just in-frame clones and leaves some out. The sample contains hundreds of thousands of clones, about 93% of which appear only once. The sample was peripheral blood, taken roughly 5 months after surgery. These receptors were collected from a boy less than two years old with tuberous sclerosis and intractable seizures. The CDR3 runs from the conserved cysteine through the conserved F or W. The D gene is left open where the match is weak. Rows give clone size only sometimes, using once, few, many, or a class for an expanded clone.

j_call d_call clone_size v_call cdr3_nt cdr3_aa
TRBJ2-2 NA NA TRBV6-5 TGTGCCAGCAGTTACTCACTCGGGTCCGGGGAGCTGTTTTTT CASSYSLGSGELFF
TRBJ2-2 NA NA TRBV13 TGTGCCAGCACCAGGGACACCGGGGAGCTGTTTTTT CASTRDTGELFF
TRBJ1-2 TRBD1 NA TRBV15 TGTGCCACCAGCCGGGGACAGGGGACCTATGGCTACACCTTC CATSRGQGTYGYTF
TRBJ2-3 TRBD2 once TRBV4-1 TGCGCCAGCAGCCAAGACACTAGCGGGACAGATACGCAGTATTTT CASSQDTSGTDTQYF
TRBJ2-4 TRBD1 NA TRBV18 TGTGCCAGCTCACTAGGACAGGGGCTAGCCAAAAACATTCAGTACTTC CASSLGQGLAKNIQYF
TRBJ2-1 TRBD1 NA TRBV24-1 TGTGCCACCAGTGAGACCGGGACAGGAATACCAAATGAGCAGTTCTTC CATSETGTGIPNEQFF
TRBJ2-1 TRBD2 NA TRBV5-4 TGTGCCAGCAGCTTGGGGGGACTAGTGGTCTACAATGAGCAGTTCTTC CASSLGGLVVYNEQFF
TRBJ1-2 NA NA TRBV13 TGTGCCAGCAGGGGTACTCGGGTTACTAACTATGGCTACACCTTC CASRGTRVTNYGYTF
TRBJ2-7 NA NA TRBV3-1/TRBV3-2 TGTGCCAGCAGCCAAGATACACACTACGAGCAGTACTTC CASSQDTHYEQYF
TRBJ2-1 NA once TRBV24-1 TGTGCCACCACAAGGTACAATGAGCAGTTCTTC CATTRYNEQFF
TRBJ2-7 NA NA TRBV19 TGTGCCAGTGGGACACCGGGTGACGAGCAGTACTTC CASGTPGDEQYF
TRBJ2-3 TRBD1 few TRBV7-9 TGTGCCAGCAGCCCACCCGGGACAGGGGGGACAGATACGCAGTATTTT CASSPPGTGGTDTQYF
TRBJ2-7 NA NA TRBV29-1 TGCAGCGTTGCCCCACCGGGTTCCTACGAGCAGTACTTC CSVAPPGSYEQYF
TRBJ2-3 TRBD1 NA TRBV2 TGTGCCAGCAGAACAGGGGTGGAAGATACGCAGTATTTT CASRTGVEDTQYF
TRBJ2-1 NA NA TRBV6-5 TGTGCCAGCAGGGGGGTAGCCTCCAATGAGCAGTTCTTC CASRGVASNEQFF
TRBJ2-7 NA NA TRBV28 TGTGCCAGCACCCGTCGCGGGGGCAACTCCTACGAGCAGTACTTC CASTRRGGNSYEQYF
TRBJ2-7 NA NA TRBV5-6 TGTGCCAGCAGCTTGAGGGACACCTACGAGCAGTACTTC CASSLRDTYEQYF
TRBJ1-4 NA NA TRBV9 TGTGCCAGCGGCAGGGCCTACGAAAAACTGTTTTTT CASGRAYEKLFF
TRBJ2-3 NA once TRBV29-1 TGCAGCGTTGATAGCAGGGGGAGGGGATTGGTAGCGGGACGCCAGGGGCAGTATTTT CSVDSRGRGLVAGRQGQYF
TRBJ1-5 NA once TRBV2 TGTGCCAGCATCCTCGACAGGAATCAGCCCCAGCATTTT CASILDRNQPQHF
TRBJ2-3 TRBD2 NA TRBV7-2 TGTGCCAGCAGCTTGACTAGCGGGGGGGCCGCGGATACGCAGTATTTT CASSLTSGGAADTQYF
TRBJ2-7 NA NA TRBV28 TGTGCCAGCAGTTTAGTCTCTAGGATGGACGAGCAGTACTTC CASSLVSRMDEQYF
TRBJ2-3 NA NA TRBV5-1 TGCGCCAGCAGCTTGGAGCGGGTCACAGATACGCAGTATTTT CASSLERVTDTQYF
TRBJ2-7 NA NA TRBV9 TGTGCCAGCAGCGTTGGGATAAACTCCTACGAGCAGTACTTC CASSVGINSYEQYF
TRBJ1-5 NA NA TRBV30 TGTGCCTGGGGGGACGGAAATCAGCCCCAGCATTTT CAWGDGNQPQHF
TRBJ1-1 NA NA TRBV6-5 TGTGCCAGCAGGGATTACACTGAAGCTTTCTTT CASRDYTEAFF
TRBJ2-5 NA NA TRBV5-1 TGCGCCAGCAGCTCAGTAGGGGGGGAAGAGACCCAGTACTTC CASSSVGGEETQYF
TRBJ1-2 NA NA TRBV4-2 TGTGCCAGCAAAAGGGACACCTATGGCTACACCTTC CASKRDTYGYTF
TRBJ2-1 TRBD2 NA TRBV19 TGTGCCAGTAGTATCGGACTAGCGGGAGGGTGGGGTGAGCAGTTCTTC CASSIGLAGGWGEQFF
TRBJ1-2 TRBD1 NA TRBV9 TGTGCCAGCAGCGTCAGGGGACAGGGGGTGGGTGGCTACACCTTC CASSVRGQGVGGYTF
TRBJ2-5 NA NA TRBV19 TGTGCCAGTAGTAGTGGGAAAGAGACCCAGTACTTC CASSSGKETQYF
TRBJ2-1 TRBD2 once TRBV29-1 TGCAGCGTTGAGGTCGCGACTAGCGGTCGGGATGAGCAGTTCTTC CSVEVATSGRDEQFF
TRBJ2-1 TRBD2 NA TRBV6-4 TGTGCCAGCAGTGACTCGCCCATTAGCGGGAGGGCCAAACTCTACAATGAGCAGTTCTTC CASSDSPISGRAKLYNEQFF
TRBJ2-1 TRBD1 NA TRBV2 TGTGCCAGCAGCCGGGACAGACCCACCAATGAGCAGTTCTTC CASSRDRPTNEQFF
TRBJ1-5 TRBD1 NA TRBV7-8 TGTGCCAGCAGCCCGCGTTACCTAGACAGGGAGAATCAGCCCCAGCATTTT CASSPRYLDRENQPQHF
TRBJ1-2 NA NA TRBV5-1 TGCGCCAGCAGCTTGGCGGGGTTTGCTAACTATGGCTACACCTTC CASSLAGFANYGYTF
TRBJ2-1 TRBD2 NA TRBV2 TGTGCCAGCAGTGGATGGACTAGCGGAAGGAGCTCCTACAATGAGCAGTTCTTC CASSGWTSGRSSYNEQFF
TRBJ2-1 NA NA TRBV29-1 TGCAGCGCGGGGGACTCCTACAATGAGCAGTTCTTC CSAGDSYNEQFF
TRBJ1-6 NA NA TRBV19 TGTGCCAGTAGCCGGATAGGGGACCTCATCAGCTCACCCCTCCACTTT CASSRIGDLISSPLHF
TRBJ1-3 NA NA TRBV20-1 TGCAGTGCTAGAGGGGACAACACCATATATTTT CSARGDNTIYF
TRBJ1-2 NA NA TRBV18 TGTGCCAGCTCACCACCACCAGGGGTGGACTATGGCTACACCTTC CASSPPPGVDYGYTF
TRBJ1-1 NA NA TRBV12-3/TRBV12-4 TGTGCCAGCAGTTTACGGGGGGGCCATGGGGCTTTCTTT CASSLRGGHGAFF
TRBJ1-3 NA once TRBV30 TGTGCCTGGAGTGTACGGAGTTTTTTCGGAAACACCATATATTTT CAWSVRSFFGNTIYF
TRBJ2-3 NA NA TRBV12-3/TRBV12-4 TGTGCCAGCAGTCAAAACCCAGATACGCAGTATTTT CASSQNPDTQYF
TRBJ2-1 TRBD2 NA TRBV5-1 TGCGCCAGCAGCTTGGCCCCGCCGGGACTAGCGGGGAGCTCCTACAATGAGCAGTTCTTC CASSLAPPGLAGSSYNEQFF
TRBJ1-3 NA NA TRBV13 TGTGCCAGCAGCTTCCATGACAGAGGAAACACCATATATTTT CASSFHDRGNTIYF
TRBJ1-1 NA few TRBV5-4 TGTGCCAGCAGCTTGGCTTCGGGACGGAACACTGAAGCTTTCTTT CASSLASGRNTEAFF
TRBJ1-2 NA NA TRBV6-5 TGTGCCAGCTGGGGACTCCTTCCCGGCTACACCTTC CASWGLLPGYTF
TRBJ2-5 NA NA TRBV2 TGTGCCAGCAGTAGAGGGGGAGAGACCCAGTACTTC CASSRGGETQYF
TRBJ2-5 NA NA TRBV7-2 TGTGCCAGTGAAAGAGTTGGCGAGACCCAGTACTTC CASERVGETQYF
TRBJ2-3 NA NA TRBV29-1 TGCAGCGTTGACAGGGCGAGGGATACGCAGTATTTT CSVDRARDTQYF
TRBJ1-2 TRBD1 few TRBV7-9 TGTGCCAGCAGCTATCCGGACAGGGATTATGGCTACACCTTC CASSYPDRDYGYTF
TRBJ2-1 TRBD2 NA TRBV11-3 TGTGCCAGCAGCTTAGATGGGACTAGCGGGAGCGCTAACAATGAGCAGTTCTTC CASSLDGTSGSANNEQFF
TRBJ1-6 NA NA TRBV19 TGTGCCAGTAGTATGGGCAGGGTCGATAATTCACCCCTCCACTTT CASSMGRVDNSPLHF
TRBJ1-6 NA NA TRBV9 TGTGCCAGCAGCGTCCTAACAGGGTTTAATTCACCCCTCCACTTT CASSVLTGFNSPLHF